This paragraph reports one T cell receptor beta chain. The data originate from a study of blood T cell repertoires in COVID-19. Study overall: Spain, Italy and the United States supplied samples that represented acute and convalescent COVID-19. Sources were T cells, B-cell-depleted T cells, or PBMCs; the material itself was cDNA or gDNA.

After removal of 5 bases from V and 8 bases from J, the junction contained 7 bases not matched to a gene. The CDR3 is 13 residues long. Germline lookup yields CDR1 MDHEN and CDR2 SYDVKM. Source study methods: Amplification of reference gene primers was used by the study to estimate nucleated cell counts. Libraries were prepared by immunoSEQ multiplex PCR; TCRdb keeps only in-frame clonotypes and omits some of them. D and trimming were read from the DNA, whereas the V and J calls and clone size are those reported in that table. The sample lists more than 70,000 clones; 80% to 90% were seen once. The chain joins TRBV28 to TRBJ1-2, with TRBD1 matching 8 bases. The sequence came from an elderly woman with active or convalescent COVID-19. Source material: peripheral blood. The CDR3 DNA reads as TGTGCCAGCAGTCCGGACAGGGTGGAGGGCTACACCTTC. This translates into CASSPDRVEGYTF.